The TCR beta chain under discussion was sequenced for a study of T cell responses to AZD1222 COVID-19 vaccine (dated by TCRdb to 2020 to 2023). At the level of the whole study: TCR sequencing covered 230 to 250 trial participants: about 210 given two doses of AZD1222 and 26 given two doses of MenACWY control vaccine. Trial participants were enrolled by age into subgroups of 18-55, 56-69 and 70-plus years, and about 150, 27 and 61 TCR-sequenced participants, respectively, were included in these subgroups.

Comments on this clone: Its antigen is unknown. Nothing much larger sits one base from this clone, and base qualities are not available.

Between the V and J ends, shortened by 6 bases and 4 bases respectively, the junction contains 12 bases. Measured from the cysteine to the phenylalanine, the CDR3 is 13 residues long. Here the CDR3 DNA is all that survives: 39 bases in frame from base 1. The time point label for this specimen denotes: about 28 days (+/-7) after the second vaccine dose. AZD1222 recipients with second doses at about 4 weeks or about 12 weeks were pooled, because spike-specific TCR depth and breadth did not differ between schedules. Vaccinee samples were obtained from the UK trials COV001 and COV002, which included a single-blind randomized controlled phase 2/3 trial of AZD1222 (ChAdOx1 nCoV-19) in healthy adults. Trial participant PBMC samples were collected at day 0 and day 28 after the second dose for TCRbeta chain sequencing. The CDR3 regions of human TCRbeta chains were analyzed by immunosequencing. Per the source publication's procedure: TCRs in the repertoires were matched against a reference library of SARS-CoV-2-specific TCRs that had been generated with the MIRA antigen-specificity platform. Breadth was defined as the fraction of unique TCRs that were SARS-CoV-2-associated, and depth was defined as the fraction of total T cells that were SARS-CoV-2-associated. Using the MIRA data, each spike-specific TCR was assigned both to the spike region to which the TCR was reactive and to a CD4 or CD8 class. Log10-transformed breadth and depth values were compared by one-way ANOVA with Sidak's multiple comparisons tests. TCRdb limited this immuneACCESS table to in-frame rearrangements with V and J called. A share of clones is missing; checked studies link under half to unresolved V genes, and the rest is unexplained. V, J and clone size are those of that table, while D and trimming were read from the DNA. The sample contains about 100,000 clones, about 90% of them found a single time. Of the sample, around 9.6% is held by the ten largest clones.

The paper's findings and limits, for the study overall: Only six AZD1222 recipients were SARS-CoV-2 seropositive at baseline, limiting conclusions about previously exposed vaccinees. After two AZD1222 doses, spike-specific TCR breadth and depth were significantly higher than at day 0 and than in MenACWY recipients. Most participants were white British and females outnumbered males, and the authors suggested that clonal diversity may have been underestimated. Because no samples from the day 14 peak response were available, repertoires could be characterized only after the peak T cell response. Epitopes outside the regions mutated in the B.1.351 and B.1.1.7 variants were reportedly recognized by nearly half of the unique spike-specific TCRs. The 56-69-year group was small, and its depth increase did not reach significance, likely because of low power. The whole spike protein was spanned by vaccine-associated CD4 TCRs, and dominant responses were seen in regions 160-218 and 743-854.

The chain uses TRBV12-3 or TRBV12-4 and TRBJ1-1; 5 matching bases give a weak D call of TRBD1. Sequences were derived from peripheral blood, sampled 28 days after the second AZD1222 dose. The receptor was derived from an adult who received the AZD1222 COVID-19 vaccine. The CDR3 protein is CASSVRVGTEAFF. The bases are TGTGCCAGCAGCGTCAGGGTAGGCACTGAAGCTTTCTTT.